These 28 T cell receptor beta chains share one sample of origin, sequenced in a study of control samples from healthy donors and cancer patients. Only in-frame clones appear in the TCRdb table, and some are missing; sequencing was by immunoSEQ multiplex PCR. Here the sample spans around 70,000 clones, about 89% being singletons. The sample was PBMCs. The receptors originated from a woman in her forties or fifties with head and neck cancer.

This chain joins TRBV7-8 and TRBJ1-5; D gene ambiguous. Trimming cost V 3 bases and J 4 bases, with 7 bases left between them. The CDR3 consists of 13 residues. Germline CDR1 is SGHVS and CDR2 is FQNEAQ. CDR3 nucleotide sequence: TGTGCCAGCAGCTTCGATGGGAATCAGCCCCAGCATTTT. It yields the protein CASSFDGNQPQHF.

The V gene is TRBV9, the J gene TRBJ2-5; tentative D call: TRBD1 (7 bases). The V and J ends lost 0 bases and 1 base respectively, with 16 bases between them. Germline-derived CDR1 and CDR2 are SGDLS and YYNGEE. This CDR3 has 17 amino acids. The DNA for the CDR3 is TGTGCCAGCAGCGTAGATTTCCAGGGGGGCGGCCAAGAGACCCAGTACTTC. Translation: CASSVDFQGGGQETQYF. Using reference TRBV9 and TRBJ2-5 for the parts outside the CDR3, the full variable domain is DSGVTQTPKHLITATGQRVTLRCSPRSGDLSVYWYQQSLDQGLQFLIQYYNGEERAKGNILERFSAQQFPDLHSELNLSSLELGDSALYFCASSVDFQGGGQETQYFGPGTRLLVL.

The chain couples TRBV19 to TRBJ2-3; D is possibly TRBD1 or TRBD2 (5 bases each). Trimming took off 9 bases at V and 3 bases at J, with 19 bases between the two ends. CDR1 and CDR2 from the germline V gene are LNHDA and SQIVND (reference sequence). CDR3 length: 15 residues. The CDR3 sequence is CASASGDLGTDTQYF. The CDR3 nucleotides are TGTGCCAGCGCCTCCGGGGACCTAGGAACAGATACGCAGTATTTT.

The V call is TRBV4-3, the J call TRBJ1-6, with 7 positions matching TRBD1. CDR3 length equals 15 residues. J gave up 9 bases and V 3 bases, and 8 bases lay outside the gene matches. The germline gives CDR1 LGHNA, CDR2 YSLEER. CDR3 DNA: TGCGCCAGCAGCCAGTCCGGACAGGAGGTTTCACCCCTCCACTTT. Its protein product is CASSQSGQEVSPLHF.

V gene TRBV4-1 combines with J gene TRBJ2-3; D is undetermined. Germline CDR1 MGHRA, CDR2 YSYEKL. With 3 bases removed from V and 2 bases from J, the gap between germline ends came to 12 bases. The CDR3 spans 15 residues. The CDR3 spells CASSHIGQLTDTQYF. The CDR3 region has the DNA TGCGCCAGCAGCCATATTGGGCAGCTCACAGATACGCAGTATTTT.

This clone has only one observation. CDR3 residues: CASSYPPEISNYGYTF. The CDR3 coding sequence is TGTGCCAGCAGTTACCCCCCGGAGATCTCTAACTATGGCTACACCTTC. The genes are TRBV6-6 and TRBJ1-2, with D unresolved. This CDR3 region has 16 residues. Germline loops: CDR1 MNHNY, CDR2 SVGAGI (reference sequence). With 2 bases removed from V and 0 bases from J, the gap between germline ends came to 13 bases.

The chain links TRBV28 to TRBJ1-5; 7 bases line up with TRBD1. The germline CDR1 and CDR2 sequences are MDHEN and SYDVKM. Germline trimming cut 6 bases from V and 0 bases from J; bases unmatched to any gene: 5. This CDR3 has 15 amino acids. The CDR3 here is CASSLTGNSNQPQHF. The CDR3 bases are TGTGCCAGCAGCCTGACAGGGAATAGCAATCAGCCCCAGCATTTT.

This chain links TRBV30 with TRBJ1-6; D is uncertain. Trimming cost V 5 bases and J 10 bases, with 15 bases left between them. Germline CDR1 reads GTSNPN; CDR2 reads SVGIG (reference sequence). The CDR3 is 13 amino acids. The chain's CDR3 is CAWAGEIGSPLHF. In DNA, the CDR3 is TGTGCCTGGGCCGGGGAAATCGGATCACCCCTCCACTTT.

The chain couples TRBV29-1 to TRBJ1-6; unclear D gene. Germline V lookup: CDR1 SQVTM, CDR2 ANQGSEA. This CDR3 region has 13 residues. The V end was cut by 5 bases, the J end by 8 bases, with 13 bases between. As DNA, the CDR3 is TGCAGCGTTTCGGTGGCTAGGGATTCACCCCTCCACTTT. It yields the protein CSVSVARDSPLHF.

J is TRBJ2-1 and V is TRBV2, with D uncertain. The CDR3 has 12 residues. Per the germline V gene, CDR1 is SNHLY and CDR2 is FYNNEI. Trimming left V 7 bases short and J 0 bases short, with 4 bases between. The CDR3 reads CASTGSYNEQFF. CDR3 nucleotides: TGTGCCAGCACGGGCTCCTACAATGAGCAGTTCTTC.

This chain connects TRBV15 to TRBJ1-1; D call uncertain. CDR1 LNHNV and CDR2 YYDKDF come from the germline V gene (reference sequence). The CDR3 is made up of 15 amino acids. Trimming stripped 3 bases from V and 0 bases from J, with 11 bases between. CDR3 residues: CATSRPDTMNTEAFF. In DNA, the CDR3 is TGTGCCACCAGCAGGCCAGACACCATGAACACTGAAGCTTTCTTT. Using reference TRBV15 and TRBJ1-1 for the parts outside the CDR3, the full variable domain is DAMVIQNPRYQVTQFGKPVTLSCSQTLNHNVMYWYQQKSSQAPKLLFHYYDKDFNNEADTPDNFQSRRPNTSFCFLDIRSPGLGDTAMYLCATSRPDTMNTEAFFGQGTRLTVV.

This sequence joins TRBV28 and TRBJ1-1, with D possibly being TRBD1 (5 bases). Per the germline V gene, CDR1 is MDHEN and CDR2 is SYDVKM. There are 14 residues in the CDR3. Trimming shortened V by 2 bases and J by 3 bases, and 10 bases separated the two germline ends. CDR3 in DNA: TGTGCCAGCAGTTTAAATGGGGCCTACACTGAAGCTTTCTTT. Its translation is CASSLNGAYTEAFF.

CDR3 nucleotides: TGTGCCAGCAGCCGAGGGGGGGGGCGCCACAATGAGCAGTTCTTC. Its translation: CASSRGGGRHNEQFF. The J gene is TRBJ2-1, the V gene TRBV7-8; D possibly corresponds to TRBD2 (7 bases). With 5 bases removed from V and 5 bases from J, the gap between germline ends came to 16 bases. The CDR3 is 15 residues long. From germline, CDR1 is SGHVS and CDR2 FQNEAQ.

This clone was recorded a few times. CDR3 nucleotide sequence: TGTGCCAGCAGTGTAGGTGAAAAACTGTTTTTT. This gives the protein CASSVGEKLFF. This sequence joins TRBV28 and TRBJ1-4; D remains ambiguous. V lost 5 bases and J lost 7, with 5 bases in between. The CDR3 runs 11 residues. The germline CDR1 and CDR2 sequences are MDHEN and SYDVKM.

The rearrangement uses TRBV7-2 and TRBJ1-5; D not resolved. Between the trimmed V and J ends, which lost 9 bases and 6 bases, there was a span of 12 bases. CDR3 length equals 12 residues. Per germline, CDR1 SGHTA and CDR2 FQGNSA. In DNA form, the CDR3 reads TGTGCCAGTGGGCAGTCGTCTCAGCCCCAGCATTTT. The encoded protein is CASGQSSQPQHF.

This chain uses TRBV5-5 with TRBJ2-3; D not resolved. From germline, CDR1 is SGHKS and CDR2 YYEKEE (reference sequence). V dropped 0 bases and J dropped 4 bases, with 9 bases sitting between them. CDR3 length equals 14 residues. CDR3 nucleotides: TGTGCCAGCAGCTTGGCCGGGTCGGCAGATACGCAGTATTTT. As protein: CASSLAGSADTQYF.

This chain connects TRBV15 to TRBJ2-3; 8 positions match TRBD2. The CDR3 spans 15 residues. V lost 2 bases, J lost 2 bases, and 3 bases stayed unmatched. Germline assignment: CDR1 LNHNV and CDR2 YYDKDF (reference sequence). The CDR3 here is CATSRSSGATDTQYF. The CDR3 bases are TGTGCCACCAGCAGAAGTAGCGGGGCCACAGATACGCAGTATTTT.

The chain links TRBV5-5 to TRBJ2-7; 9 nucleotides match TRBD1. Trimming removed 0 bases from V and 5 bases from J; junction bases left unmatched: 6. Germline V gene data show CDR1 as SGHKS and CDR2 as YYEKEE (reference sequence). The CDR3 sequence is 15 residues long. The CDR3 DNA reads TGTGCCAGCAGCTTGGTAGGGACAGGGTTTAACGAGCAGTACTTC. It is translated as CASSLVGTGFNEQYF.

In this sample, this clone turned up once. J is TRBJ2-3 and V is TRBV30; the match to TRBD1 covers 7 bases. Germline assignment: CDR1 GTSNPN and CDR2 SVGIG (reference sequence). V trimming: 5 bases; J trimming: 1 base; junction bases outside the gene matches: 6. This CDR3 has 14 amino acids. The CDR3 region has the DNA TGTGCCTGGGGAAGACAGGGACGCACAGATACGCAGTATTTT. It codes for CAWGRQGRTDTQYF.

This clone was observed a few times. CDR3 DNA: TGTGCCAGCAGTTTTGGATATCTTGAAGCTTTCTTT. Amino acids: CASSFGYLEAFF. The V gene is TRBV6-2 or TRBV6-3, the J gene TRBJ1-1; D is unresolved. The CDR3 covers 12 residues. The germline V gene encodes CDR1 MNHEY and CDR2 SVGEGT. Trimming removed 4 bases from V and 7 bases from J, with 10 bases in between.

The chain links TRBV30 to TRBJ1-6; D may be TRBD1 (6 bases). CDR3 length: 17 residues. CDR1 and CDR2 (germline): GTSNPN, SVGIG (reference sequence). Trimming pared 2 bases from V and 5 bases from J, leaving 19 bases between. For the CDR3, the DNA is TGTGCCTGGAGTCGGAAAACAGGGCGAATCGATAATTCACCCCTCCACTTT. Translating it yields CAWSRKTGRIDNSPLHF.

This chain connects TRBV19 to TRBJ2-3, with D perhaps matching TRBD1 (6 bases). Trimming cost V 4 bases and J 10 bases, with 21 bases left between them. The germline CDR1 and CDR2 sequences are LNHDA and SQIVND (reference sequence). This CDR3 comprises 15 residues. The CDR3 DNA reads TGTGCCAGTAGTAGACAGGACGTAGACCTCCGGGCGCAGTATTTT. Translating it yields CASSRQDVDLRAQYF.

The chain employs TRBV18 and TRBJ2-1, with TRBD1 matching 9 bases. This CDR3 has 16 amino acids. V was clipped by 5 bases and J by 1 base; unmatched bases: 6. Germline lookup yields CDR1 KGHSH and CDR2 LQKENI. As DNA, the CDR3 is TGTGCCAGCTCATCCGGGACAGGGATATCCTACAATGAGCAGTTCTTC. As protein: CASSSGTGISYNEQFF.

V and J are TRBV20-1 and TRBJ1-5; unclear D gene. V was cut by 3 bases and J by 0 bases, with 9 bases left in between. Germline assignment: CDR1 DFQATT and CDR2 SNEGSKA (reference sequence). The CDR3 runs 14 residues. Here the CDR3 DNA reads TGCAGTGCTAGTCTCTTGGATAGCAATCAGCCCCAGCATTTT. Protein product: CSASLLDSNQPQHF.

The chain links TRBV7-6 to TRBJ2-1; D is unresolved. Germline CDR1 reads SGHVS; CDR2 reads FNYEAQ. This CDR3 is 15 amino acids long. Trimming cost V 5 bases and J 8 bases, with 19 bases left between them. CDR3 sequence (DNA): TGTGCCAGCAGCCCCCAAAGGTCGATGTCCCATGAGCAGTTCTTC. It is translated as CASSPQRSMSHEQFF.

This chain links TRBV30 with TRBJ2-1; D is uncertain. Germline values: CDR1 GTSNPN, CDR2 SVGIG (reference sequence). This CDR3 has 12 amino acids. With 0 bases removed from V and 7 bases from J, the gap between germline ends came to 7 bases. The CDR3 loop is CAWSVRSNEQFF. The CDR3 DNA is TGTGCCTGGAGTGTACGAAGTAATGAGCAGTTCTTC.

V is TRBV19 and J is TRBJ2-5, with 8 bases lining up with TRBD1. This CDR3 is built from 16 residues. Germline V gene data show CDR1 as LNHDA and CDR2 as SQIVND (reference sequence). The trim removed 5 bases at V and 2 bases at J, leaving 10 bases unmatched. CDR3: CASSLEINRGQETQYF. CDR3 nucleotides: TGTGCCAGTAGTTTGGAGATCAACAGGGGGCAAGAGACCCAGTACTTC.

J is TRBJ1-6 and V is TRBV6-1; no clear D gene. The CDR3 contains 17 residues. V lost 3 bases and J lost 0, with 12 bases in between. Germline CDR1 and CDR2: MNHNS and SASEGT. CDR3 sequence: CASSDLIGSSYNSPLHF. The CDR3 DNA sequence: TGTGCCAGCAGTGATTTGATTGGGAGCTCCTATAATTCACCCCTCCACTTT.